These T cell receptor beta chains were read from a single sample in a study of blood T cell repertoires in COVID-19. The method was immunoSEQ multiplex PCR; TCRdb's version includes in-frame clones alone and lacks a portion of them. The sample carries 160,000 or so clones, approximately 92% recorded once. The sequencing sample was made of peripheral blood. These TCRs come from a woman aged 40-49 years with acute or convalescent COVID-19. Both conserved end residues are part of each CDR3. D genes are given only for firm matches.

d_call: .
v_call: TRBV6-1
cdr3_length: 12
j_call: TRBJ2-1
cdr3_aa: CASSDPGDKQFF
cdr3_nt: TGTGCCAGCAGTGATCCCGGGGACAAGCAGTTCTTC

d_call: .
v_call: TRBV5-1
cdr3_length: 14
j_call: TRBJ2-7
cdr3_aa: CASSFETGNYEQYF
cdr3_nt: TGCGCCAGCAGCTTTGAAACAGGGAACTACGAGCAGTACTTC

d_call: .
v_call: TRBV5-1
cdr3_length: 16
j_call: TRBJ1-6
cdr3_aa: CASSSGQGRYNSPLHF
cdr3_nt: TGCGCCAGCAGCTCGGGGCAGGGGAGATATAATTCACCCCTCCACTTT

d_call: .
v_call: TRBV27
cdr3_length: 15
j_call: TRBJ2-7
cdr3_aa: CASSLRQGPSYEQYF
cdr3_nt: TGTGCCAGCAGTTTAAGGCAGGGGCCTTCCTACGAGCAGTACTTC

d_call: .
v_call: TRBV4-2
cdr3_length: 14
j_call: TRBJ1-2
cdr3_aa: CASSQDGGDYGYTF
cdr3_nt: TGTGCCAGCAGCCAAGATGGGGGGGATTATGGCTACACCTTC

d_call: .
v_call: TRBV20-1
cdr3_length: 14
j_call: TRBJ1-3
cdr3_aa: CSASARSSGNTIYF
cdr3_nt: TGCAGTGCTAGTGCCCGTAGCTCTGGAAACACCATATATTTT

d_call: .
v_call: TRBV19
cdr3_length: 13
j_call: TRBJ1-5
cdr3_aa: CASGTGNNQPQHF
cdr3_nt: TGTGCCAGCGGAACAGGGAACAATCAGCCCCAGCATTTT

d_call: TRBD1
v_call: TRBV2
cdr3_length: 15
j_call: TRBJ1-2
cdr3_aa: CASTVRQGSRSGYTF
cdr3_nt: TGTGCCAGCACCGTACGACAGGGCTCGCGATCTGGCTACACCTTC

d_call: .
v_call: TRBV9
cdr3_length: 16
j_call: TRBJ2-1
cdr3_aa: CASSELGSSAYNEQFF
cdr3_nt: TGTGCCAGCAGCGAGTTAGGGAGCTCGGCGTACAATGAGCAGTTCTTC

d_call: TRBD2
v_call: TRBV7-3
cdr3_length: 15
j_call: TRBJ2-3
cdr3_aa: CASSLSGSRTDTQYF
cdr3_nt: TGTGCCAGCAGCCTTAGCGGGAGTCGGACAGATACGCAGTATTTT